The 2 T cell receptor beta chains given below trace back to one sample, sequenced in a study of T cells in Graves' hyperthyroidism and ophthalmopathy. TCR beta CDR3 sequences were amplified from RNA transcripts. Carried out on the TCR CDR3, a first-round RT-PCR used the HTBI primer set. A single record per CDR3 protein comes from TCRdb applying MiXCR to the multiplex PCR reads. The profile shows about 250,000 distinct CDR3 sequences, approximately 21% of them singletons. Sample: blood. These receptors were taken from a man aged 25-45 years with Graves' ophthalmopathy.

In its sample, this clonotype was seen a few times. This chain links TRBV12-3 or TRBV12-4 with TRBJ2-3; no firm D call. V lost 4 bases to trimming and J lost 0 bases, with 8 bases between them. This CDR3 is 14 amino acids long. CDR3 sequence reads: CASSSAVSTDTQYF. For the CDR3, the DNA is TGTGCCAGCAGTTCCGCTGTGAGCACAGATACGCAGTATTTT.

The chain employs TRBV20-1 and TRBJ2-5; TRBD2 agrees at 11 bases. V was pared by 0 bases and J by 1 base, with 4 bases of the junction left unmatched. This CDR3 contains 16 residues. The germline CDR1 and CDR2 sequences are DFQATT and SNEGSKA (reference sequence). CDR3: CSARDRLAGGQETQYF. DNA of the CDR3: TGCAGTGCTAGAGACCGGCTAGCGGGAGGCCAAGAGACCCAGTACTTC.